Following are 9 T cell receptor beta chains from one sample sequenced in a study of blood T cell repertoires in COVID-19. Assay: immunoSEQ multiplex PCR; the TCRdb copy retains only in-frame clones and omits some. This sample carries over 100,000 clones, 85% of them seen once, and the ten largest clones take approximately 10%. The source material was peripheral blood. The receptors here all came from a man older than 75 with acute or convalescent COVID-19.

This chain links TRBV10-1 with TRBJ1-5; D call uncertain. The germline V gene has CDR1 WNHNN and CDR2 SYGVQD (reference sequence). V dropped 8 bases and J dropped 4 bases, with 12 bases sitting between them. CDR3 size: 13 residues. The CDR3 sequence is CASQEAVNQPQHF. The DNA for the CDR3 is TGCGCCAGCCAGGAGGCAGTAAATCAGCCCCAGCATTTT.

The DNA of the CDR3 is TGTGCCAGCAGCTTAGGGGACAGGGTGGGGAATGAGCAGTTCTTC. Translating it yields CASSLGDRVGNEQFF. The chain is built from TRBV7-9 and TRBJ2-1; 9 nucleotides align to TRBD1. This CDR3 comprises 15 residues. V shed 1 base, J shed 7 bases, and the junction held 5 bases outside the gene matches. Per the germline V gene, CDR1 is SEHNR and CDR2 is FQNEAQ (reference sequence).

This chain connects TRBV5-1 to TRBJ2-3, with 9 bases that match TRBD2. CDR1 SGHRS and CDR2 YFSETQ come from the germline V gene. The length of the CDR3 is 16 residues. Germline trimming cut 2 bases from V and 4 bases from J; bases unmatched to any gene: 8. For the CDR3, the DNA is TGCGCCAGCAGCTTTCGACTAGCGGAGTCCCCAGATACGCAGTATTTT. Residues: CASSFRLAESPDTQYF.

This chain links TRBV2 with TRBJ1-2; possibly TRBD1 for D (6 bases). In germline, CDR1 is SNHLY, CDR2 FYNNEI. The ends were cut back, 5 bases at V and 5 bases at J, with 12 bases in the middle. The CDR3 totals 13 residues. The CDR3 region has the DNA TGTGCCAGCAGTCCGACAGGAACTTATGGCTACACCTTC. Translated: CASSPTGTYGYTF.

V is TRBV10-1 and J is TRBJ2-1; the match to TRBD2 covers 8 bases. There are 13 residues in the CDR3. Germline CDR1 is WNHNN and CDR2 is SYGVQD (reference sequence). Trimming at V came to 6 bases and at J to 6 bases, leaving 4 bases not matched to a gene. The CDR3 DNA follows: TGCGCCAGCAGCTCCGGGACTAGCAATGAGCAGTTCTTC. Translating gives CASSSGTSNEQFF.

The V call is TRBV6-1, the J call TRBJ1-2, with TRBD1 matching over 7 bases. Losses at the gene ends were 0 bases for V and 4 bases for J; bases not matched to a gene: 11. The CDR3 consists of 17 residues. Germline V gene data show CDR1 as MNHNS and CDR2 as SASEGT. The CDR3 sequence is CASSEARFDRASYGYTF. The CDR3 bases are TGTGCCAGCAGTGAAGCCCGCTTTGACAGGGCGTCCTATGGCTACACCTTC.

The V and J genes are TRBV5-6 and TRBJ2-4; TRBD2 might be the D (6 bases). Germline V gene lookup returns CDR1 SGHDT and CDR2 YYEEEE. With 2 bases removed from V and 0 bases from J, the gap between germline ends came to 12 bases. This CDR3 is 16 amino acids long. CDR3 coding DNA: TGTGCCAGCAGCTTAGGAGGGCCACTAGCCAAAAACATTCAGTACTTC. Translating it yields CASSLGGPLAKNIQYF.

The genes are TRBV28 and TRBJ1-2; TRBD1 might be the D (6 bases). CDR3 length: 13 residues. Germline V lookup: CDR1 MDHEN, CDR2 SYDVKM. V lost 7 bases to trimming and J lost 4 bases, with 13 bases between them. The CDR3 DNA reads as TGTGCCAGCACCCCAGGGGACCTCTATGGCTACACCTTC. It specifies CASTPGDLYGYTF.

This chain joins TRBV10-2 and TRBJ1-2, with TRBD1 matching over 9 bases. Germline V gene lookup returns CDR1 WSHSY and CDR2 SAAADI. V trimming: 4 bases; J trimming: 4 bases; junction bases outside the gene matches: 1. The CDR3 extends over 13 amino acids. CDR3 nucleotides: TGCGCCAGCAGTGTGGACAGGGGCTATGGCTACACCTTC. Its protein is CASSVDRGYGYTF.